The present T cell receptor beta chain was sequenced within a study of T-cell memory formation after mild COVID-19. Study overall: Most TCR clusters belonged to a single donor.

Trimming removed 1 base at V and 0 bases at J, with 10 bases between. The CDR3 consists of 16 residues. Germline CDR1 LGHNA, CDR2 YNFKEQ. TCRdb called the 5' RACE reads again in MiXCR, with one record for every CDR3 protein. The table has roughly 450,000 distinct CDR3 sequences, 15% to 20% seen once. Regarding the study as a whole: Contracting clones from day 15 to 85 had balanced CD4/CD8; later expanders favoured CD4+. Pre-infection memory already had some responding clones, implying cross-reactive memory joined.

In this sample, this clonotype turned up a few times. Antigen specificity is unknown. The sequence derives from an adult woman who had mild COVID-19 (a few samples of this study predate the infection). Cell type and time point are not known. Sequencing was done on a sample of PBMCs or a T cell subset sorted from them (not recorded which). The rearrangement links TRBV4-2 to TRBJ2-1; D ambiguous. CDR3 DNA: TGTGCCAGCAGCCAAGGAGTAGCAAGCTCCTACAATGAGCAGTTCTTC. Translating gives CASSQGVASSYNEQFF.